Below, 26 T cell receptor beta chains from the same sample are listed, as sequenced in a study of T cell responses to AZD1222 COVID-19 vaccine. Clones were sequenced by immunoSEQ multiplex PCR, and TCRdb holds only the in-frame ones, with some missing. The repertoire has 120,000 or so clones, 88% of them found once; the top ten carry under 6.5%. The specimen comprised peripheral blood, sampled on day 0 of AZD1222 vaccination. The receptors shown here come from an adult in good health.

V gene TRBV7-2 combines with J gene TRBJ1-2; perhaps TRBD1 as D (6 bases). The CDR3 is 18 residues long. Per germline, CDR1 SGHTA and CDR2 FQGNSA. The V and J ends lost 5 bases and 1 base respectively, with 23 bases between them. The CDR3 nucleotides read TGTGCCAGCAGCCTCATATACAGGGCAAACAACAGTAACTATGGCTACACCTTC. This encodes CASSLIYRANNSNYGYTF.

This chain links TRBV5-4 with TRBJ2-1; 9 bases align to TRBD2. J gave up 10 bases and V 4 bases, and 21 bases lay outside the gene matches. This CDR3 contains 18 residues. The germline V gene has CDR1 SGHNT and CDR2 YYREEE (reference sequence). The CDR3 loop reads CASSPRGSSLAGHSEQFF. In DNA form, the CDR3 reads TGTGCCAGCAGCCCCCGTGGAAGTAGTCTAGCGGGGCATTCGGAGCAGTTCTTC.

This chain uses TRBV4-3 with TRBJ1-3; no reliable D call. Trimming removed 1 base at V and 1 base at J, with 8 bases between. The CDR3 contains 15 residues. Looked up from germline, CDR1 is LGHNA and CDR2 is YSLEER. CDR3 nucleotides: TGCGCCAGCAGCCAAGGTTACGGGTCTGGAAACACCATATATTTT. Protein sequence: CASSQGYGSGNTIYF.

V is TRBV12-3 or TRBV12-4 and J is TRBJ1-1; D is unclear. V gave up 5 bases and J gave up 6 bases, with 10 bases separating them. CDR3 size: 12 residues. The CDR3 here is CASSRAGSEAFF. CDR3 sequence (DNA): TGTGCCAGCAGTCGAGCCGGGTCTGAAGCTTTCTTT.

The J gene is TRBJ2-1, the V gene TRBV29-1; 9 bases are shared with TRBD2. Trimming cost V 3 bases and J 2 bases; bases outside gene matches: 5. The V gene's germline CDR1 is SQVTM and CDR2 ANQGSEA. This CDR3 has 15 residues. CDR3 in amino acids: CSVESSGVPYNEQFF. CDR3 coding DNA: TGCAGCGTTGAGTCTAGCGGGGTCCCCTACAATGAGCAGTTCTTC.

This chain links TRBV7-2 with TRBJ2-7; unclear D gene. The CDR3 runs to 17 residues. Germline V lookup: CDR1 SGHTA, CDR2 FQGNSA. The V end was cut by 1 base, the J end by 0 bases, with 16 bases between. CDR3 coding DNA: TGTGCCAGCAGCTTAGTAGGTGCAGGTTCTAACTCCTACGAGCAGTACTTC. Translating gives CASSLVGAGSNSYEQYF.

CDR3 bases: TGTGCCAGCAGCGCTCCAAAGGACGGAACCTCTGGAAACACCATATATTTT. Its translation: CASSAPKDGTSGNTIYF. This sequence joins TRBV9 and TRBJ1-3; D uncertain. CDR1 and CDR2 (germline): SGDLS, YYNGEE. Trimming took off 3 bases at V and 0 bases at J, with 16 bases between the two ends. The CDR3 has 17 amino acids.

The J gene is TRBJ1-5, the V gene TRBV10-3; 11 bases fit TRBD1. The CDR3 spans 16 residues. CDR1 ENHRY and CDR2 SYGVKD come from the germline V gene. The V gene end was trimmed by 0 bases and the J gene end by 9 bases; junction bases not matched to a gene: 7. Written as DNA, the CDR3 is TGTGCCATCAGTGAGTCCACCGGACAGGGGGCATTGCCCCAGCATTTT. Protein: CAISESTGQGALPQHF.

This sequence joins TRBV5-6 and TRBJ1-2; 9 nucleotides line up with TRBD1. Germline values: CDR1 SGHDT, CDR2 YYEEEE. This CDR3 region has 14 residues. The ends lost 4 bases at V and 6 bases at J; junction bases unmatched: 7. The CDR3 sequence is CASSGTTGGNGYTF. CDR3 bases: TGTGCCAGCAGCGGGACTACAGGGGGCAATGGCTACACCTTC.

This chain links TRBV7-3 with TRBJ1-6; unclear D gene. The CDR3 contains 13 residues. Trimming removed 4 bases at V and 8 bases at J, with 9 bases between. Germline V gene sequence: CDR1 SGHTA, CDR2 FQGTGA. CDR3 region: CASSSLRDSPLHF. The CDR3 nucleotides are TGTGCCAGCAGCTCCCTAAGGGATTCACCCCTCCACTTT.

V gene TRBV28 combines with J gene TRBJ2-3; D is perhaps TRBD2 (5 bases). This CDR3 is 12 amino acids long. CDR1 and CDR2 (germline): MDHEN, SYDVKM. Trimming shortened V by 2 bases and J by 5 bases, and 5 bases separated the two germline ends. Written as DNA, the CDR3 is TGTGCCAGCAGTTTAGAGGGAGATACGCAGTATTTT. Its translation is CASSLEGDTQYF.

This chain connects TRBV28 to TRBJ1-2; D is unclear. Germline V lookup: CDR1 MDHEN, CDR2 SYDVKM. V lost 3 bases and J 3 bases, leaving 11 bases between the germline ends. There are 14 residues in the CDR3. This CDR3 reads CASSFADLHYGYTF. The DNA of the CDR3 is TGTGCCAGCAGTTTTGCGGATTTACACTATGGCTACACCTTC.

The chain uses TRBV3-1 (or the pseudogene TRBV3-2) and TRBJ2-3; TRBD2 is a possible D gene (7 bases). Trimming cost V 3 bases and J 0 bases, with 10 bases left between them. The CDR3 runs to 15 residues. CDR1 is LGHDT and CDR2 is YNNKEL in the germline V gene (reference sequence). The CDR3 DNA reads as TGTGCCAGCAGCCACCGGGGGGCAAGCACAGATACGCAGTATTTT. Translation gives CASSHRGASTDTQYF.

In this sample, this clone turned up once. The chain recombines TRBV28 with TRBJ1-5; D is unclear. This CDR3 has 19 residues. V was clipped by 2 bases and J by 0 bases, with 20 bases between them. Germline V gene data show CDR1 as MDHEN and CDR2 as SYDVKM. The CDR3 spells CASSLMASIRAYSNQPQHF. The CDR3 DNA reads TGTGCCAGCAGTTTAATGGCTTCGATCCGAGCTTATAGCAATCAGCCCCAGCATTTT.

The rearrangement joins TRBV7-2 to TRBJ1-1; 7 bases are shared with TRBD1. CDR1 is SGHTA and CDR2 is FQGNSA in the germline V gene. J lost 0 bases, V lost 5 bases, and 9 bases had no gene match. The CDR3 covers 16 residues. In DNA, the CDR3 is TGTGCCAGCAGCCTGGACAGGTTGGGCCTGAACACTGAAGCTTTCTTT. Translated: CASSLDRLGLNTEAFF.

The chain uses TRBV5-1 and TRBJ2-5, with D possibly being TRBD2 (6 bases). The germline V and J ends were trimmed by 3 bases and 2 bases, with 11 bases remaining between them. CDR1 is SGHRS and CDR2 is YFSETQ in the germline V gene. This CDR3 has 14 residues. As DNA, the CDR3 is TGCGCCAGCAGCTCCTCCGGGAGTCAAGAGACCCAGTACTTC. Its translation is CASSSSGSQETQYF.

The CDR3 DNA is TGCGCCAGCAGCTTAAATTCAGGAGTTAAAGGAAACACCATATATTTT. This codes for CASSLNSGVKGNTIYF. The genes are TRBV5-1 and TRBJ1-3; D unresolved. Germline V gives CDR1 SGHRS, CDR2 YFSETQ. Trimming removed 2 bases at V and 4 bases at J, with 16 bases between. There are 16 residues in the CDR3.

For the CDR3, the DNA is TGTGCCAGCAGCTTACAGCGGGGGTATACCTACAATGAGCAGTTCTTC. This codes for CASSLQRGYTYNEQFF. The gene calls are TRBV5-8 and TRBJ2-1; 8 bases map to TRBD2. V shed 2 bases, J shed 2 bases, and the junction held 6 bases outside the gene matches. There are 16 residues in the CDR3. Germline V gene sequence: CDR1 SGHTS, CDR2 YDEGEE.

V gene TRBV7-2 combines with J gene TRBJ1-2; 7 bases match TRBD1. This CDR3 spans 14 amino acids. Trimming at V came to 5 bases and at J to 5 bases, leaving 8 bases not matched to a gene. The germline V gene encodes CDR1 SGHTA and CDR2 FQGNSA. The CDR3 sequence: CASSPRDSGYGYTF. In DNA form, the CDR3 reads TGTGCCAGCAGCCCCCGGGACAGCGGTTATGGCTACACCTTC. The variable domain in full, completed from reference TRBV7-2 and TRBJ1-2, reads GAGVSQSPSNKVTEKGKDVELRCDPISGHTALYWYRQSLGQGLEFLIYFQGNSAPDKSGLPSDRFSAERTGGSVSTLTIQRTQQEDSAVYLCASSPRDSGYGYTFGSGTRLTVV.

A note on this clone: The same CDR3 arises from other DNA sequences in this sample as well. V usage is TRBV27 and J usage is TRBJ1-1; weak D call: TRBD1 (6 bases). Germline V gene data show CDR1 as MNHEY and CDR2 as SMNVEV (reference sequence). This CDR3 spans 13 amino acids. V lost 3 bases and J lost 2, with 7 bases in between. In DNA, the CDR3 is TGTGCCAGCAGTTTGGGACAAAACACTGAAGCTTTCTTT. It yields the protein CASSLGQNTEAFF.

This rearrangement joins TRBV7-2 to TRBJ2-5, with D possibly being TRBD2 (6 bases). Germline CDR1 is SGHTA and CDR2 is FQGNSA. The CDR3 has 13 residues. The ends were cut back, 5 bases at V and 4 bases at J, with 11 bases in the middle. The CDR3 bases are TGTGCCAGCAGCACGGGACTTCGAGAGACCCAGTACTTC. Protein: CASSTGLRETQYF.

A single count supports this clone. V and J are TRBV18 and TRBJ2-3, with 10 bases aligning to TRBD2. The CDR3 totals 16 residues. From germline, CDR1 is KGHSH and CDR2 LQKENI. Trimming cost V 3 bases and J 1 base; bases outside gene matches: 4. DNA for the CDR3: TGTGCCAGCTCACCCCTAACTAGCGGGGGCACAGATACGCAGTATTTT. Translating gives CASSPLTSGGTDTQYF.

This chain's CDR3 is CSAQDNYGYTF. The CDR3 DNA reads as TGCAGTGCCCAGGACAACTATGGCTACACCTTC. The V call is TRBV20-1, the J call TRBJ1-2; D call uncertain. V shed 6 bases and J shed 2 bases, with 7 bases lying between them. The CDR3 sequence is 11 residues long. Germline V gene sequence: CDR1 DFQATT, CDR2 SNEGSKA (reference sequence).

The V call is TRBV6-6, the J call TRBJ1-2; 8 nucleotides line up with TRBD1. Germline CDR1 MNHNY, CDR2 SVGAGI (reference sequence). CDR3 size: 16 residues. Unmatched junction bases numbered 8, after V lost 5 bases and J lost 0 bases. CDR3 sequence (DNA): TGTGCCAGCAGTCGCCGGGACAGGTCTACTAACTATGGCTACACCTTC. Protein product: CASSRRDRSTNYGYTF.

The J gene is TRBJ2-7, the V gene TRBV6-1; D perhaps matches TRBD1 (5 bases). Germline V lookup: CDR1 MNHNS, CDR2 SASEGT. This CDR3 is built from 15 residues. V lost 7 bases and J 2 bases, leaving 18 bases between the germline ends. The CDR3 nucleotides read TGTGCCAGCACCAGTAACATGGCAGGGACCTACGAGCAGTACTTC. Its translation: CASTSNMAGTYEQYF.

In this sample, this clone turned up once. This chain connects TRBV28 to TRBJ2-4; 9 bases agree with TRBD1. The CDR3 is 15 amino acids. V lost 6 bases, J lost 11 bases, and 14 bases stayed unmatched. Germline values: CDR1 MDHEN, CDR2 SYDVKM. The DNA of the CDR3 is TGTGCCAGCAGAGGCTCTTGGGGGACAGGGAAGGTTCAGTACTTC. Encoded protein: CASRGSWGTGKVQYF.